This T cell receptor beta chain was sequenced in a study of early T cells in non-severe SARS-CoV-2 infection. Per the germline V gene, CDR1 is MGHDK and CDR2 is SYGVNS. This CDR3 region has 16 residues. V was clipped by 6 bases and J by 0 bases, with 18 bases between them. Individual cDNA molecules were tagged with unique molecular identifiers, the study reported. One entry per CDR3 protein, called by TCRdb with MiXCR from the 5' RACE reads. The table has tens of thousands of distinct CDR3 sequences, around 11% seen once. The chain carries TRBV25-1 and TRBJ2-7; tentative D call: TRBD1 (6 bases). The sequences come from whole blood, collected at baseline. This clonotype originated in an adult who was a healthcare worker with PCR-confirmed SARS-CoV-2 infection or an uninfected control (not recorded which). CDR3 amino acids: CASSHWGHWSSYEQYF. The CDR3 DNA sequence: TGTGCCAGCAGCCACTGGGGGCATTGGAGCTCCTACGAGCAGTACTTC.